A single TCR beta chain is shown here with its context. There were healthy Caucasian individuals from Russia, aged roughly 6 to 90, serving as donors. Total RNA amounts of at least 6 micrograms were extracted per sample. The length of the CDR3 is 14 residues. In germline, CDR1 is DFQATT, CDR2 SNEGSKA (reference sequence). Trimming took 3 bases from V and 0 from J, leaving 9 bases between them. Primers used in a second PCR of about 7 to 12 cycles were a sample-barcoded 5' primer and a J-beta primer mix. One entry per CDR3 protein, called by TCRdb with MiXCR from the 5' RACE reads. The sample carries about 1.8 million distinct CDR3 sequences, just under 50% recorded once. This record comes from a study of blood T cells in healthy people across ages. About the study: Template switching captured about one barcoded beta molecule per two T cells.

This clonotype was obtained from a middle-aged woman in good health. The sequenced sample consisted of blood. The rearrangement uses TRBV20-1 and TRBJ2-4; no reliable D call. This CDR3 reads CSASTDLAKNIQYF. The CDR3 DNA reads TGCAGTGCTAGCACTGATCTAGCCAAAAACATTCAGTACTTC.